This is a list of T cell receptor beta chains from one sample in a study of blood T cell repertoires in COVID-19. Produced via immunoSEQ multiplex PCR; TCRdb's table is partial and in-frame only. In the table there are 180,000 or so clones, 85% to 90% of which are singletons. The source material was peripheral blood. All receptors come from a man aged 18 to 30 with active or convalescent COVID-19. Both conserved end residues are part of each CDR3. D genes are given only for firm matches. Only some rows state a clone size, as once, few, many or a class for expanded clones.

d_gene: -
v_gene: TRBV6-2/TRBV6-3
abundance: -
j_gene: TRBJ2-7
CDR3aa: CASSLNSAYEQYF
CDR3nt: TGTGCCAGCAGCCTAAATTCCGCCTACGAGCAGTACTTC

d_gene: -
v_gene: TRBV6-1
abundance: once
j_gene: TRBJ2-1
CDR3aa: CASSEKGLEWDEQFF
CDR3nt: TGTGCCAGCAGTGAAAAAGGCCTGGAGTGGGATGAGCAGTTCTTC

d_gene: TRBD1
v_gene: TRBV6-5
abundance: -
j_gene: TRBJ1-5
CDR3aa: CASSYSRTGANQPQHF
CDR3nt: TGTGCCAGCAGTTATTCCAGGACAGGGGCCAATCAGCCCCAGCATTTT

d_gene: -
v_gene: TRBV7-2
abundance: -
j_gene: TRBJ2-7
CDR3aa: CASSLEGVEQYF
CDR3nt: TGTGCCAGCAGCTTAGAGGGGGTCGAGCAGTACTTC

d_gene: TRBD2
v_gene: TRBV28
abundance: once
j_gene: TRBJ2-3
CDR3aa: CASNSGRLDRTDTQYF
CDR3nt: TGTGCCAGCAATAGCGGGAGATTAGACCGCACAGATACGCAGTATTTT

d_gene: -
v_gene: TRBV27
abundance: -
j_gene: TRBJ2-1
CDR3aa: CASSLLSGNEQFF
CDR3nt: TGTGCCAGCAGTTTATTAAGCGGGAATGAGCAGTTCTTC

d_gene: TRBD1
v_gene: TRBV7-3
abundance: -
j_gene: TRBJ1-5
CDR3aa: CASTLGGTGGSQPQHF
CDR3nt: TGTGCCAGCACCCTAGGGGGGACAGGGGGTTCTCAGCCCCAGCATTTT

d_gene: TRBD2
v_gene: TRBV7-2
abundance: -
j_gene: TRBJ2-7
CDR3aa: CASSFFVPRLAGKNYEQYF
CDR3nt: TGTGCCAGCAGCTTTTTCGTCCCCCGACTAGCGGGCAAAAACTACGAGCAGTACTTC

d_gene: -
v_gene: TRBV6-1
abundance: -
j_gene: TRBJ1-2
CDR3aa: CASSEGQYYGYTF
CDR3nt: TGTGCCAGCAGTGAAGGACAATACTATGGCTACACCTTC

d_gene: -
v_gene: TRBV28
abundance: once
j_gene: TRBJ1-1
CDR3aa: CASSLESEAFF
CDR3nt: TGTGCCAGCAGTTTGGAGAGTGAAGCTTTCTTT

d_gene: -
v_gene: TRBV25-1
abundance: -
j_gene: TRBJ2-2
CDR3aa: CASSDQADTGELFF
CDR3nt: TGTGCCAGCAGTGACCAGGCTGACACCGGGGAGCTGTTTTTT

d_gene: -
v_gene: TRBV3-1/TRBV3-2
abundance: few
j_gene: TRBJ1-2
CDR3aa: CASSQVPGTRYTF
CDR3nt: TGTGCCAGCAGCCAAGTACCAGGAACCCGCTACACCTTC

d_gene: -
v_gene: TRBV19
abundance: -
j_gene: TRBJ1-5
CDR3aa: CASSWRRSSNQPQHF
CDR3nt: TGTGCCAGTAGTTGGCGCAGGTCCAGCAATCAGCCCCAGCATTTT

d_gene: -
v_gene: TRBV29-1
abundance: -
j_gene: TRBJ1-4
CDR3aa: CSASQGEKLFF
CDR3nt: TGCAGCGCCTCACAGGGTGAAAAACTGTTTTTT

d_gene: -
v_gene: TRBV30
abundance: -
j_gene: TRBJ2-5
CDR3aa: CAWSGGGWIGETQYF
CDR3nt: TGTGCCTGGAGTGGGGGAGGATGGATAGGGGAGACCCAGTACTTC

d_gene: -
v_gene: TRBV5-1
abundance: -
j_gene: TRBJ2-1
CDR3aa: CASSKDSLQDEQFF
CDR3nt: TGCGCCAGCAGCAAGGACAGTCTACAGGATGAGCAGTTCTTC

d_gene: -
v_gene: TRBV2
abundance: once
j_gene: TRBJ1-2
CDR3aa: CAGYYRVYGYTF
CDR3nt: TGTGCCGGCTACTACAGGGTTTATGGCTACACCTTC

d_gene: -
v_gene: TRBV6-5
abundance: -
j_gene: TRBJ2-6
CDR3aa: CASSYADSSGANVLTF
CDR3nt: TGTGCCAGCAGTTATGCCGACAGCTCTGGGGCCAACGTCCTGACTTTC

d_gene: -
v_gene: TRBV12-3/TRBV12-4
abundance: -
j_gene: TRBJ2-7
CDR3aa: CASSLSGEQYF
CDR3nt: TGTGCCAGCAGCCTGAGTGGCGAGCAGTACTTC

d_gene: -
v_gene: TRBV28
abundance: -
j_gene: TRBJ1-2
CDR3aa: CASSLGGHGYTF
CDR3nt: TGTGCCAGCAGTTTAGGGGGCCATGGCTACACCTTC

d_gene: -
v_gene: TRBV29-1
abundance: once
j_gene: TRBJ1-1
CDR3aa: CSVSLRGVWAEAFF
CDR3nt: TGCAGCGTTAGTCTGCGGGGGGTTTGGGCTGAAGCTTTCTTT

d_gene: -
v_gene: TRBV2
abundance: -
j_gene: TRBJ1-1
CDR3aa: CASKSSGQNTEAFF
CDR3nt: TGTGCCAGCAAGTCCAGCGGGCAGAACACTGAAGCTTTCTTT

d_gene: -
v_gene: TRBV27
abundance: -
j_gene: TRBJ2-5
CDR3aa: CASSFIPRETQYF
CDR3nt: TGTGCCAGCAGTTTTATCCCCCGAGAGACCCAGTACTTC

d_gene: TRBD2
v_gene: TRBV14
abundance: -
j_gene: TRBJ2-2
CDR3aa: CASSQSRGRLESGELFF
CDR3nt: TGTGCCAGCAGCCAATCTCGCGGGAGACTCGAGTCCGGGGAGCTGTTTTTT

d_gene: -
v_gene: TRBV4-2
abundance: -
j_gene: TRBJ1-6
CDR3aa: CASSPGQSFSPLHF
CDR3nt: TGTGCCAGCAGCCCCGGACAGTCCTTTTCACCCCTCCACTTT

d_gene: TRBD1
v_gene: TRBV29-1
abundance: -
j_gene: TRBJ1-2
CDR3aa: CSVEIDRGPYGYTF
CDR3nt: TGCAGCGTTGAAATAGACAGGGGGCCCTATGGCTACACCTTC

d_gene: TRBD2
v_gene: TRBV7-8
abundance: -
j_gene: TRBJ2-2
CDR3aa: CASSGDSGRNVGELFF
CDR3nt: TGTGCCAGCAGCGGAGATAGCGGGAGGAATGTCGGGGAGCTGTTTTTT

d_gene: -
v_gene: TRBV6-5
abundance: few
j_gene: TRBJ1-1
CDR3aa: CASSYVTGDTEAFF
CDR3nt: TGTGCCAGCAGTTACGTGACGGGGGATACTGAAGCTTTCTTT

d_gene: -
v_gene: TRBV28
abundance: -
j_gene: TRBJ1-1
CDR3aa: CASSPQAEAFF
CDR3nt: TGTGCCAGCAGTCCCCAGGCTGAAGCTTTCTTT

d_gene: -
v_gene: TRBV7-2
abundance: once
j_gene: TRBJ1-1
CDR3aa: CASSFRDTLEAFF
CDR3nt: TGTGCCAGCAGCTTTAGGGACACACTTGAAGCTTTCTTT

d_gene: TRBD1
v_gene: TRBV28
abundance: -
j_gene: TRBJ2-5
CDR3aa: CASSRLPWTGTRTQETQYF
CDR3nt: TGTGCCAGCAGCCGACTGCCGTGGACAGGGACCAGGACACAAGAGACCCAGTACTTC

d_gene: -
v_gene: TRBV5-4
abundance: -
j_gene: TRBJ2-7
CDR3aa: CASSLSGVYEQYF
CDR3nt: TGTGCCAGCAGCTTGTCCGGAGTCTACGAGCAGTACTTC

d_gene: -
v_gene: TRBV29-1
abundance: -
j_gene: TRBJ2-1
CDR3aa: CSVERFNEQFF
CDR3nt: TGCAGCGTTGAGAGGTTTAATGAGCAGTTCTTC